Sequencing of this T cell receptor (beta chain) was carried out in a study of identical twins. TCRdb fed the 5' RACE reads into MiXCR, producing one record per CDR3 protein. The sample shows hundreds of thousands of distinct CDR3 sequences, 15% to 20% of them seen only once. There are a few counts of this clonotype. The antigen remains unidentified. Study-level points and caveats: Analyses based on zero insertions could be partly confounded by invariant MAIT and iNKT cells.

This CDR3 region has 11 residues. With 5 bases removed from V and 12 bases from J, the gap between germline ends came to 10 bases. In addition, the sample was reused for a study of T cells expressing NK-cell markers. That paper notes: The TCR beta repertoires originated in sorted CD3+CD56+NKG2C+, CD3+CD56+NKG2C- and CD3+CD56-NKG2C+ T cells. Top CD8+ clonotypes included the dominant CD3+CD56+NKG2C+ clonotypes in 5 to 7 donors.

The sample taken for sequencing was PBMCs. The sequence was obtained from a woman aged 18-30 years in good health. The V and J genes are TRBV12-3 or TRBV12-4 and TRBJ1-4; D unresolved. Here the CDR3 reads CASSPRRELFF. CDR3 nucleotide sequence: TGTGCCAGCAGTCCCCGTAGGGAACTGTTTTTT.